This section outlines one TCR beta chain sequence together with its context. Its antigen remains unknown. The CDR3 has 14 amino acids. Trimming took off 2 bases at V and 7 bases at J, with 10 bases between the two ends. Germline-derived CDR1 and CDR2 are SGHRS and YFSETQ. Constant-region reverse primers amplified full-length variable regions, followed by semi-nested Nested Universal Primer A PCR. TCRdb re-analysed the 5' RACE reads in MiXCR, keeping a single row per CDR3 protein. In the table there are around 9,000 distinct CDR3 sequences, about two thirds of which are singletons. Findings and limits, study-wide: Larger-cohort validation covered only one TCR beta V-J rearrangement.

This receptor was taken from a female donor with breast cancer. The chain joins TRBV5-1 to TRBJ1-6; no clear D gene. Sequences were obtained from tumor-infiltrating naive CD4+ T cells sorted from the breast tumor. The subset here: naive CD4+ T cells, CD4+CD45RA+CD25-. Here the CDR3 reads CASSFTEGNSPLHF. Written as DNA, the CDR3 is TGCGCCAGCAGCTTTACAGAGGGCAATTCACCCCTCCACTTT.